One and the same sample provided the 28 T cell receptor beta chains below, sequenced in a study of radiotherapy plus CTLA-4 blockade in lung cancer. The protocol was immunoSEQ multiplex PCR, while the TCRdb copy is restricted to in-frame clones and leaves out a portion. The table lists more than 40,000 clones, 80% to 85% of them singletons. The sequenced sample was peripheral blood, obtained from a patient treated with radiotherapy plus ipilimumab. Receptor source: a human donor with non-small cell lung cancer who had stable disease on radiotherapy plus ipilimumab.

This clone showed up just once. The rearrangement uses TRBV5-6 and TRBJ2-5; possibly TRBD1 for D (6 bases). From germline, CDR1 is SGHDT and CDR2 YYEEEE. The CDR3 sequence is 15 residues long. Trimming stripped 3 bases from V and 4 bases from J, with 16 bases between. The CDR3 here is CASSSGMGARETQYF. CDR3 DNA: TGTGCCAGCAGCTCCGGGATGGGGGCAAGAGAGACCCAGTACTTC.

The chain employs TRBV19 and TRBJ2-3; D unresolved. Trimming left V 3 bases short and J 2 bases short, with 6 bases between. Germline V gene data show CDR1 as LNHDA and CDR2 as SQIVND (reference sequence). The CDR3 is 13 residues long. The CDR3 DNA reads TGTGCCAGTAGTATTGGCCACACAGATACGCAGTATTTT. Translating gives CASSIGHTDTQYF.

This rearrangement joins TRBV7-2 to TRBJ2-2, with 12 bases lining up with TRBD2. The CDR3 contains 17 residues. V was clipped by 2 bases and J by 3 bases; unmatched bases: 4. From germline, CDR1 is SGHTA and CDR2 FQGNSA. The CDR3 reads CASSLTLAGGDTGELFF. The DNA for the CDR3 is TGTGCCAGCAGCTTAACCCTAGCGGGAGGGGACACCGGGGAGCTGTTTTTT.

The chain has TRBV7-6 and TRBJ1-1; D not certain. The CDR3 has 13 amino acids. Germline V gene sequence: CDR1 SGHVS, CDR2 FNYEAQ. With 4 bases removed from V and 0 bases from J, the gap between germline ends came to 6 bases. The CDR3 DNA reads TGTGCCAGCAGCTACAGAATGAACACTGAAGCTTTCTTT. This sequence encodes CASSYRMNTEAFF. The full variable domain, with the rest looked up from reference TRBV7-6 and TRBJ1-1, is GAGVSQSPRYKVTKRGQDVALRCDPISGHVSLYWYRQALGQGPEFLTYFNYEAQQDKSGLPNDRFSAERPEGSISTLTIQRTEQRDSAMYRCASSYRMNTEAFFGQGTRLTVV.

This chain joins TRBV7-8 and TRBJ2-1; 11 bases match TRBD2. With V trimmed by 0 bases and J by 6 bases, 7 bases remained unmatched. Germline V gives CDR1 SGHVS, CDR2 FQNEAQ. This CDR3 has 17 residues. CDR3: CASSLALAGGPFNEQFF. The CDR3 DNA sequence: TGTGCCAGCAGCTTAGCCTTAGCGGGAGGGCCTTTCAATGAGCAGTTCTTC.

The chain uses TRBV15 and TRBJ1-4; D perhaps matches TRBD1 (6 bases). Trimming pared 0 bases from V and 4 bases from J, leaving 15 bases between. Germline V gene sequence: CDR1 LNHNV, CDR2 YYDKDF (reference sequence). CDR3 length equals 17 residues. CDR3: CATSREYLTGINEKLFF. The CDR3 region has the DNA TGTGCCACCAGCAGAGAGTACCTAACAGGGATTAATGAAAAACTGTTTTTT.

J is TRBJ1-4 and V is TRBV5-6; 7 bases agree with TRBD1. CDR3 length equals 14 residues. Germline assignment: CDR1 SGHDT and CDR2 YYEEEE. V was pared by 4 bases and J by 6 bases, with 6 bases of the junction left unmatched. CDR3 sequence reads: CASSRGQTDEKLFF. The CDR3 nucleotides are TGTGCCAGCAGCAGGGGACAGACGGATGAAAAACTGTTTTTT.

The J gene is TRBJ1-4, the V gene TRBV27; D might be TRBD1 (5 bases). Trimming cost V 6 bases and J 8 bases, with 22 bases left between them. The germline V gene has CDR1 MNHEY and CDR2 SMNVEV (reference sequence). The CDR3 contains 16 residues. Here the CDR3 DNA reads TGTGCCAGCAGGCCCACTTTACGGGGGGTCGAGGAAAAACTGTTTTTT. It translates to CASRPTLRGVEEKLFF.

The gene calls are TRBV6-5 and TRBJ2-3; D remains ambiguous. The germline V and J ends were trimmed by 0 bases and 2 bases, with 12 bases remaining between them. The CDR3 consists of 16 residues. Germline V gene sequence: CDR1 MNHEY, CDR2 SVGAGI. CDR3 coding DNA: TGTGCCAGCAGTTACTCGTTCGGGTCCCTCACAGATACGCAGTATTTT. This gives the protein CASSYSFGSLTDTQYF.

The rearrangement joins TRBV7-9 to TRBJ2-7; D is ambiguous. Germline-derived CDR1 and CDR2 are SEHNR and FQNEAQ (reference sequence). The CDR3 totals 14 residues. With 3 bases removed from V and 2 bases from J, the gap between germline ends came to 11 bases. CDR3 DNA: TGTGCCAGCAGCTTTGGGCAGACCACCTACGAGCAGTACTTC. It codes for CASSFGQTTYEQYF.

This clone is a singleton in its sample. The chain combines TRBV18 with TRBJ2-2; 9 bases agree with TRBD1. The CDR3 totals 19 residues. V lost 3 bases to trimming and J lost 4 bases; unmatched junction nucleotides: 15. Germline loops: CDR1 KGHSH, CDR2 LQKENI. CDR3 nucleotide sequence: TGTGCCAGCTCACCTCAGGGACAGGGCGGTCCAGATGGCACCGGGGAGCTGTTTTTT. Its translation: CASSPQGQGGPDGTGELFF.

The chain carries TRBV2 and TRBJ2-1, with 14 bases fitting TRBD2. V trimming: 1 base; J trimming: 2 bases; junction bases outside the gene matches: 4. Germline values: CDR1 SNHLY, CDR2 FYNNEI. This CDR3 is built from 18 residues. This CDR3 is CASSEGLAGGYTYNEQFF. The CDR3 DNA is TGTGCCAGCAGTGAAGGACTAGCGGGAGGGTACACCTACAATGAGCAGTTCTTC.

The chain links TRBV5-6 to TRBJ2-3; TRBD2 might be the D (6 bases). The germline gives CDR1 SGHDT, CDR2 YYEEEE. V dropped 5 bases and J dropped 0 bases, with 16 bases sitting between them. The CDR3 consists of 16 residues. The CDR3 coding sequence is TGTGCCAGCAGTAGGGACTTCGGTTGGAGCACAGATACGCAGTATTTT. Translating it yields CASSRDFGWSTDTQYF.

The chain is built from TRBV28 and TRBJ2-7; D may be TRBD1 (6 bases). V lost 2 bases and J 2 bases, leaving 7 bases between the germline ends. CDR3 size: 13 residues. The V gene's germline CDR1 is MDHEN and CDR2 SYDVKM. As DNA, the CDR3 is TGTGCCAGCAGTTTAGCAGGGGCCTACGAGCAGTACTTC. As protein: CASSLAGAYEQYF.

V gene TRBV7-3 combines with J gene TRBJ2-6; a possible D gene is TRBD1 (6 bases). V shed 0 bases and J shed 0 bases, with 12 bases lying between them. The length of the CDR3 is 18 residues. The germline gives CDR1 SGHTA, CDR2 FQGTGA. CDR3 amino acids: CASSLTGTLPSGANVLTF. The CDR3 coding sequence is TGTGCCAGCAGCTTAACCGGGACACTTCCCTCTGGGGCCAACGTCCTGACTTTC. Combining the CDR3 with reference TRBV7-3 and TRBJ2-6 gives the whole variable domain GAGVSQTPSNKVTEKGKYVELRCDPISGHTALYWYRQSLGQGPEFLIYFQGTGAADDSGLPNDRFFAVRPEGSVSTLKIQRTERGDSAVYLCASSLTGTLPSGANVLTFGAGSRLTVL.

This chain connects TRBV25-1 to TRBJ2-6, with D perhaps TRBD2 (5 bases). This CDR3 spans 14 amino acids. V dropped 4 bases and J dropped 4 bases, with 8 bases sitting between them. Germline CDR1 reads MGHDK; CDR2 reads SYGVNS. The CDR3 DNA reads TGTGCCAGCAGTGGAGGGCACGGGGCCAACGTCCTGACTTTC. Protein: CASSGGHGANVLTF.

The rearrangement joins TRBV19 to TRBJ2-2; 10 nucleotides align to TRBD2. The CDR3 extends over 17 amino acids. CDR1 is LNHDA, CDR2 SQIVND, per germline (reference sequence). V lost 7 bases and J lost 4; bases outside the gene matches: 12. The DNA of the CDR3 is TGTGCCAGTACCCCCGGGCTAGCGGGAGCGGGCACCGGGGAGCTGTTTTTT. Translated: CASTPGLAGAGTGELFF.

The rearrangement joins TRBV9 to TRBJ2-7; perhaps TRBD2 as D (6 bases). There are 14 residues in the CDR3. The germline V gene has CDR1 SGDLS and CDR2 YYNGEE. V was cut by 4 bases and J by 3 bases, with 14 bases left in between. This chain's CDR3 is CASSQTRVGYEQYF. In nucleotides, the CDR3 is TGTGCCAGCAGCCAGACTAGAGTAGGCTACGAGCAGTACTTC.

This clone was seen a handful of times. The CDR3 coding sequence is TGCGCCAGCAGCCCAGCCTCCGGACAGCACTATGGCTACACCTTC. Its protein is CASSPASGQHYGYTF. V and J are TRBV4-1 and TRBJ1-2; D may be TRBD1 (6 bases). CDR3 length: 15 residues. The germline CDR1 and CDR2 sequences are MGHRA and YSYEKL. V gave up 4 bases and J gave up 3 bases, with 15 bases separating them.

The chain combines TRBV19 with TRBJ2-2; 7 positions match TRBD2. Trimming removed 7 bases from V and 6 bases from J; junction bases left unmatched: 5. CDR1 and CDR2 (germline): LNHDA, SQIVND (reference sequence). This CDR3 has 13 residues. The CDR3 protein is CASTWAGAGELFF. CDR3 coding DNA: TGTGCCAGTACATGGGCGGGGGCCGGGGAGCTGTTTTTT.

CDR3 amino acids: CSARTSGRYQETQYF. The CDR3 nucleotides are TGCAGCGCCCGGACTAGCGGGAGGTACCAAGAGACCCAGTACTTC. V is TRBV29-1 and J is TRBJ2-5; 14 nucleotides match TRBD2. CDR1 and CDR2 (germline): SQVTM, ANQGSEA. The CDR3 is 15 residues long. V shed 7 bases, J shed 0 bases, and the junction held 4 bases outside the gene matches. Using reference TRBV29-1 and TRBJ2-5 for the parts outside the CDR3, the full variable domain is SAVISQKPSRDICQRGTSLTIQCQVDSQVTMMFWYRQQPGQSLTLIATANQGSEATYESGFVIDKFPISRPNLTFSTLTVSNMSPEDSSIYLCSARTSGRYQETQYFGPGTRLLVL.

On this clone: The sample contains more than one DNA sequence encoding this CDR3. The chain joins TRBV5-1 to TRBJ2-3, with a tentative D call TRBD2 (6 bases). V dropped 5 bases and J dropped 5 bases, with 18 bases sitting between them. CDR1 and CDR2 (germline): SGHRS, YFSETQ. The CDR3 sequence is 15 residues long. CDR3 nucleotides: TGCGCCAGCAGTTCGCACGGGACTGGTGGAGATACGCAGTATTTT. Its protein is CASSSHGTGGDTQYF.

The J gene is TRBJ2-7, the V gene TRBV10-3, with 10 bases fitting TRBD1. V dropped 6 bases and J dropped 5; count of bases not matched to a gene: 13. The CDR3 length is 16 residues. Looked up from germline, CDR1 is ENHRY and CDR2 is SYGVKD. CDR3 protein: CAIRNPPPTGGHEQYF. The DNA of the CDR3 is TGTGCCATCAGGAACCCTCCGCCGACAGGGGGCCACGAGCAGTACTTC.

The chain recombines TRBV5-1 with TRBJ2-1, with 7 nucleotides matching TRBD2. The CDR3 runs to 16 residues. V dropped 3 bases and J dropped 8; count of bases not matched to a gene: 14. CDR1 SGHRS and CDR2 YFSETQ come from the germline V gene. CDR3 nucleotide sequence: TGCGCCAGCAGCTCCTCGACTGGCGGGAGTGGGGATGAGCAGTTCTTC. It specifies CASSSSTGGSGDEQFF.

This clone is a singleton in its sample. The gene calls are TRBV6-5 and TRBJ2-2, with 8 bases matching TRBD2. CDR3 length: 15 amino acids. Trimming took 0 bases from V and 6 from J; bases not matched to a gene: 3. The germline V gene encodes CDR1 MNHEY and CDR2 SVGAGI. The CDR3 here is CASSYSPAGAGELFF. DNA for the CDR3: TGTGCCAGCAGTTACTCTCCAGCGGGAGCCGGGGAGCTGTTTTTT.

V and J are TRBV7-3 and TRBJ2-1; TRBD2 agrees at 11 bases. V shed 3 bases and J 5 bases; nucleotides not matched to a gene: 3. The CDR3 totals 15 residues. Germline loops: CDR1 SGHTA, CDR2 FQGTGA. CDR3 in DNA: TGTGCCAGCAGCTTGGTAGCGGGAGGGAACAATGAGCAGTTCTTC. This codes for CASSLVAGGNNEQFF. Looking up the rest from reference TRBV7-3 and TRBJ2-1 gives the full variable domain: GAGVSQTPSNKVTEKGKYVELRCDPISGHTALYWYRQSLGQGPEFLIYFQGTGAADDSGLPNDRFFAVRPEGSVSTLKIQRTERGDSAVYLCASSLVAGGNNEQFFGPGTRLTVL.

This chain links TRBV27 with TRBJ2-7; 10 bases fit TRBD2. The CDR3 is 16 residues long. The trim removed 5 bases at V and 4 bases at J, leaving 11 bases unmatched. The V gene's germline CDR1 is MNHEY and CDR2 SMNVEV (reference sequence). The CDR3 sequence: CASSGLAGVGFYEQYF. Written as DNA, the CDR3 is TGTGCCAGCAGTGGGCTAGCGGGAGTCGGTTTTTACGAGCAGTACTTC.

The chain uses TRBV7-2 and TRBJ1-4; 8 bases are shared with TRBD1. The CDR3 spans 11 residues. J lost 15 bases, V lost 5 bases, and 5 bases had no gene match. Germline V lookup: CDR1 SGHTA, CDR2 FQGNSA. The DNA for the CDR3 is TGTGCCAGCAGCATCCGGGACAGGTTGTTTTTT. Translation: CASSIRDRLFF. Combining the CDR3 with reference TRBV7-2 and TRBJ1-4 gives the whole variable domain GAGVSQSPSNKVTEKGKDVELRCDPISGHTALYWYRQSLGQGLEFLIYFQGNSAPDKSGLPSDRFSAERTGGSVSTLTIQRTQQEDSAVYLCASSIRDRLFFGSGTQLSVL.